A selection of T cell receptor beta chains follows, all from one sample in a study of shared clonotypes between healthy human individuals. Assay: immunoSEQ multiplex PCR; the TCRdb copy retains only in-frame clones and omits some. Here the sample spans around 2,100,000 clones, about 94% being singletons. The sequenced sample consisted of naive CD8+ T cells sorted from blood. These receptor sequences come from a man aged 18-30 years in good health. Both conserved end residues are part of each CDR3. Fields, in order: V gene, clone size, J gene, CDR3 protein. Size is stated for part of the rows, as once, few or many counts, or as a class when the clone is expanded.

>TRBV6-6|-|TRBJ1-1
CARTQGGDDEAFF
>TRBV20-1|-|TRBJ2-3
CSAKASHTQYF
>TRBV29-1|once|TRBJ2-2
CSVGQPTGELFF
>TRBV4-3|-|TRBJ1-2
CASSQVDSANYGYTF
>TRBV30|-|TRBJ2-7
CAWSVTEEQYF
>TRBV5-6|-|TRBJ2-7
CASSPDRNEQYF
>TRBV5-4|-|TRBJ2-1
CASSFRIAGSYNEQFF
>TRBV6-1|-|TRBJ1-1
CASRAPGAIEAFF
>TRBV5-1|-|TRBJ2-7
CASSLARHGLASYEQYF
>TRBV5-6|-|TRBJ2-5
CASSFGGIGETQYF
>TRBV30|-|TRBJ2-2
CAFNRAHGELFF
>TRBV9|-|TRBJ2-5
CASSVEGLAGQETQYF
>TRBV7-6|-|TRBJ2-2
CASSPRLTGRVSTGELFF
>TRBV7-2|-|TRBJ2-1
CASGLAGSYNEQFF
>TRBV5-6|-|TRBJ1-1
CASSLAPDYTEAFF
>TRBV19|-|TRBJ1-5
CASSSVLHSNQPQHF
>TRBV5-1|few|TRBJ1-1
CASSLDQATDEAFF
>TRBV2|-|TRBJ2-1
CASDISGSPSSYNEQFF
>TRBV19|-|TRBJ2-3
CASSITWPSTDTQYF
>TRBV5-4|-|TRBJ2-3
CASSFSREGADTQYF
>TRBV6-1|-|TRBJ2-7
CASSESILAGFYEQYF
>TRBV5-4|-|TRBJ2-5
CASSQGPIQETQYF
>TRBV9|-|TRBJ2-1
CASSSVVAGVNEQFF
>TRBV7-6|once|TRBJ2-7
CASRGDSSDEQYF
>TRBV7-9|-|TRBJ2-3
CASTSQAGPGDTQYF
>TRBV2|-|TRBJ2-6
CASSEGLAGSLGVGANVLTF
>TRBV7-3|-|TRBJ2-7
CASSLIGDRDAHEQYF
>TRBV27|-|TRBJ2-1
CASRSGRLPSNEQFF